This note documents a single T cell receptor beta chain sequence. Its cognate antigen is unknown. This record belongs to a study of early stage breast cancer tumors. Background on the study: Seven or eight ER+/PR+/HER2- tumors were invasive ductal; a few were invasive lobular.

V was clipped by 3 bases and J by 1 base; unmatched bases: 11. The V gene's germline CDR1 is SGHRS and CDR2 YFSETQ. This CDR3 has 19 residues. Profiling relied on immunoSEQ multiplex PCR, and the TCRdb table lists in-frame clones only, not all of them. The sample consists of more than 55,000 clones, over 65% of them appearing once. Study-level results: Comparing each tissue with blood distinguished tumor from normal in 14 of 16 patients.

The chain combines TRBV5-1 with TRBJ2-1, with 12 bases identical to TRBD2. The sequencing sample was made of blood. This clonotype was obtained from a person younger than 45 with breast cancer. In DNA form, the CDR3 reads TGCGCCAGCAGCTCCCGACCGGGGACTAGCGGGCAGTCCTACAATGAGCAGTTCTTC. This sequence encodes CASSSRPGTSGQSYNEQFF.